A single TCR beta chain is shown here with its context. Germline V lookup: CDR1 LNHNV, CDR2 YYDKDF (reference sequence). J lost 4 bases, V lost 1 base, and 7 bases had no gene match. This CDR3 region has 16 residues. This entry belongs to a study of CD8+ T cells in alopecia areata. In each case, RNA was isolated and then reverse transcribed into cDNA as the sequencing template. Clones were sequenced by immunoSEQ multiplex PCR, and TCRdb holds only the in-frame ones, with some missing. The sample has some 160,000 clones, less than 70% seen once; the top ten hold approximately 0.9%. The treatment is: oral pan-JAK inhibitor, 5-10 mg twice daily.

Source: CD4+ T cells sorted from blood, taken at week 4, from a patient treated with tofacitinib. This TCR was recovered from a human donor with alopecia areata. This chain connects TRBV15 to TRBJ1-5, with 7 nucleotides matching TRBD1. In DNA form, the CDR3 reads TGTGCCACCAGCAGAGGAAGGGGGACAGTAAATCAGCCCCAGCATTTT. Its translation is CATSRGRGTVNQPQHF.